The 29 T cell receptor beta chains below come from one sample, sequenced in a study of blood T cell repertoires in COVID-19. TCRdb keeps only in-frame clones here, not all; method: immunoSEQ multiplex PCR. The repertoire includes approximately 180,000 clones, 88% of them detected once, and approximately 6% sits in the top ten. Sequencing was performed on peripheral blood. The receptor source for this set is a man between 35 and 55 years old with active or convalescent COVID-19.

The chain carries TRBV11-3 and TRBJ1-1, with 7 bases identical to TRBD1. Per germline, CDR1 SGHNT and CDR2 YENEEA. The CDR3 extends over 17 amino acids. V was pared by 5 bases and J by 7 bases, with 19 bases of the junction left unmatched. The CDR3 nucleotides are TGTGCCAGCAGCCTTGTCTACGGGACAGCGCGTTCGATTGAAGCTTTCTTT. As protein: CASSLVYGTARSIEAFF.

The chain couples TRBV6-5 to TRBJ2-3; 13 bases align to TRBD2. Germline assignment: CDR1 MNHEY and CDR2 SVGAGI. There are 16 residues in the CDR3. The J segment lost 10 bases and the V segment lost 4 bases, leaving 11 bases of the junction unmatched. The chain's CDR3 is CASSFFTGTSGTAQYF. As DNA, the CDR3 is TGTGCCAGCAGTTTTTTCACCGGGACTAGCGGGACCGCGCAGTATTTT.

The CDR3 DNA sequence: TGTGCCAGCAGCTACTCCGGGACAGGGTTTTACGAGCAGTACTTC. Translated, it gives CASSYSGTGFYEQYF. The rearrangement uses TRBV7-8 and TRBJ2-7; 9 bases align to TRBD1. The trim removed 4 bases at V and 4 bases at J, leaving 8 bases unmatched. This CDR3 spans 15 amino acids. The V gene's germline CDR1 is SGHVS and CDR2 FQNEAQ.

The chain is built from TRBV25-1 and TRBJ2-2, with a weak D call TRBD1 (6 bases). The V and J ends lost 2 bases and 4 bases respectively, with 8 bases between them. CDR3 size: 14 residues. Germline values: CDR1 MGHDK, CDR2 SYGVNS. CDR3 coding DNA: TGTGCCAGCAGTGAAGGACAGTTCACCGGGGAGCTGTTTTTT. It yields the protein CASSEGQFTGELFF.

This chain links TRBV7-2 with TRBJ2-3; perhaps TRBD1 as D (6 bases). The CDR3 contains 14 residues. V was clipped by 5 bases and J by 6 bases, with 15 bases between them. The V gene's germline CDR1 is SGHTA and CDR2 FQGNSA. The CDR3 reads CASSALLQGDTQYF. CDR3 coding DNA: TGTGCCAGCAGCGCCTTACTACAGGGTGATACGCAGTATTTT. Combining the CDR3 with reference TRBV7-2 and TRBJ2-3 gives the whole variable domain GAGVSQSPSNKVTEKGKDVELRCDPISGHTALYWYRQSLGQGLEFLIYFQGNSAPDKSGLPSDRFSAERTGGSVSTLTIQRTQQEDSAVYLCASSALLQGDTQYFGPGTRLTVL.

The CDR3 sequence: CASSYRVRYEQYF. Written as DNA, the CDR3 is TGTGCCAGCAGTTACAGGGTTCGCTACGAGCAGTACTTC. The chain recombines TRBV7-6 with TRBJ2-7, with D possibly TRBD1 on 6 matching bases. Germline V lookup: CDR1 SGHVS, CDR2 FNYEAQ. V lost 6 bases and J 3 bases, leaving 12 bases between the germline ends. The CDR3 is made up of 13 amino acids.

V gene TRBV5-4 combines with J gene TRBJ1-2, with no clear D. V lost 4 bases and J 7 bases, leaving 17 bases between the germline ends. The CDR3 loop spans 14 amino acids. The germline gives CDR1 SGHNT, CDR2 YYREEE (reference sequence). The CDR3, as DNA: TGTGCCAGCAGCCAAAGCGGACGGCCGGCTGGCTACACCTTC. This sequence encodes CASSQSGRPAGYTF.

This chain links TRBV21-1 with TRBJ1-4; the D call TRBD1 from the table was never checked on the DNA. TRBV21-1 is a documented pseudogene. This CDR3 comprises 15 residues. The CDR3 DNA reads as TGTGCCAGCAGCGAAGAACAGGGGGGAGGTGAAAAACTGTTTTTT. Translating gives CASSEEQGGGEKLFF.

This sequence joins TRBV7-8 and TRBJ2-2; D possibly corresponds to TRBD2 (5 bases). Germline lookup yields CDR1 SGHVS and CDR2 FQNEAQ. The germline V and J ends were trimmed by 5 bases and 7 bases, with 11 bases remaining between them. The CDR3 runs 13 residues. The CDR3 DNA is TGTGCCAGCAGCGAGAGTGGAGGCGGGGAGCTGTTTTTT. Amino acid sequence: CASSESGGGELFF.

This chain uses TRBV5-1 with TRBJ1-1, with 7 bases identical to TRBD1. The CDR3 loop spans 15 amino acids. From germline, CDR1 is SGHRS and CDR2 YFSETQ. The V and J ends lost 4 bases and 4 bases, in that order; junction bases with no gene match: 10. The CDR3 protein is CASSRTGSWGTEAFF. The CDR3 bases are TGCGCCAGCAGCAGGACAGGAAGTTGGGGCACTGAAGCTTTCTTT.

This rearrangement joins TRBV18 to TRBJ1-6; 8 bases map to TRBD1. This CDR3 is built from 15 residues. With V trimmed by 3 bases and J by 3 bases, 1 base remained unmatched. Per germline, CDR1 KGHSH and CDR2 LQKENI. This CDR3 is CASSPGTGYNSPLHF. The CDR3 nucleotides are TGTGCCAGCTCACCTGGGACAGGCTATAATTCACCCCTCCACTTT.

This sequence joins TRBV6-5 and TRBJ1-3; 8 positions agree with TRBD1. The germline V gene has CDR1 MNHEY and CDR2 SVGAGI. V shed 6 bases and J 0 bases; nucleotides not matched to a gene: 4. The CDR3 is 15 amino acids. In nucleotides, the CDR3 is TGTGCCAGCAGCGGACAGGGAAGCTCTGGAAACACCATATATTTT. Amino acid sequence: CASSGQGSSGNTIYF.

The chain uses TRBV18 and TRBJ1-1; TRBD1 might be the D (6 bases). The V end lost 2 bases, the J end lost 1 base, and 11 bases lay between the germline ends. CDR1 is KGHSH, CDR2 LQKENI, per germline. This CDR3 contains 15 residues. The DNA of the CDR3 is TGTGCCAGCTCACCAATAACGGGACAGAACACTGAAGCTTTCTTT. Protein: CASSPITGQNTEAFF. Full variable domain (rest looked up from reference TRBV18 and TRBJ1-1): NAGVMQNPRHLVRRRGQEARLRCSPMKGHSHVYWYRQLPEEGLKFMVYLQKENIIDESGMPKERFSAEFPKEGPSILRIQQVVRGDSAAYFCASSPITGQNTEAFFGQGTRLTVV.

V and J are TRBV6-5 and TRBJ1-1; D may be TRBD1 (5 bases). Germline V lookup: CDR1 MNHEY, CDR2 SVGAGI. Trimming took off 6 bases at V and 6 bases at J, with 14 bases between the two ends. The CDR3 has 13 amino acids. The CDR3 DNA follows: TGTGCCAGCAGAGGGGCAGGGAGGTCTGAAGCTTTCTTT. Protein product: CASRGAGRSEAFF.

The chain joins TRBV9 to TRBJ1-4; possibly TRBD1 for D (5 bases). The germline gives CDR1 SGDLS, CDR2 YYNGEE. The CDR3 spans 15 residues. V lost 3 bases, J lost 3 bases, and 12 bases lay in between. The CDR3 region has the DNA TGTGCCAGCAGCGCCACGGGGGAGGCTAATGAAAAACTGTTTTTT. Its translation is CASSATGEANEKLFF.

The chain is built from TRBV21-1 and TRBJ1-5; the DNA was not compared with TRBD1, the D call given in the table. TRBV21-1 is a pseudogene locus. This CDR3 has 15 residues. The CDR3: CASSLGQVSYQPQHF. DNA for the CDR3: TGTGCCAGCAGCCTCGGACAGGTCTCCTATCAGCCCCAGCATTTT.

The chain links TRBV5-1 to TRBJ1-3; TRBD1 matches 7 bases. The V gene's germline CDR1 is SGHRS and CDR2 YFSETQ. Germline trimming cut 4 bases from V and 3 bases from J; bases unmatched to any gene: 13. The length of the CDR3 is 17 residues. The CDR3 loop reads CASSPPTTGQSGNTIYF. In DNA, the CDR3 is TGCGCCAGCAGCCCCCCGACGACAGGGCAGAGTGGAAACACCATATATTTT.

Written as DNA, the CDR3 is TGTGCCAGCAGCTCAAACAGGAATCAGCCCCAGCATTTT. Translation: CASSSNRNQPQHF. The chain joins TRBV7-2 to TRBJ1-5, with D possibly being TRBD1 (5 bases). The germline V gene encodes CDR1 SGHTA and CDR2 FQGNSA. The CDR3 contains 13 residues. Trimming pared 4 bases from V and 4 bases from J, leaving 8 bases between.

This clone was counted between two and nine times. J is TRBJ2-7 and V is TRBV24-1; D is possibly TRBD1 (6 bases). The V gene lost 5 bases and the J gene lost 6 bases, with 19 bases spanning the gap. The V gene's germline CDR1 is KGHDR and CDR2 SFDVKD. The CDR3 has 15 amino acids. Here the CDR3 reads CATSAPQGPNSEQYF. The CDR3 region has the DNA TGTGCCACCAGTGCCCCACAGGGACCCAACTCCGAGCAGTACTTC.

This clone occurred a few times. The chain uses TRBV20-1 and TRBJ1-1; D not resolved. The CDR3 runs to 11 residues. V was clipped by 1 base and J by 7 bases, with 7 bases between them. Germline V gene data show CDR1 as DFQATT and CDR2 as SNEGSKA (reference sequence). CDR3 sequence reads: CSARVEGEAFF. The CDR3 DNA follows: TGCAGTGCTAGAGTGGAGGGTGAAGCTTTCTTT.

V gene TRBV9 combines with J gene TRBJ2-7; TRBD2 aligns across 9 bases. The CDR3 is 14 amino acids. Germline values: CDR1 SGDLS, CDR2 YYNGEE. The junction had 3 bases not matched to a gene; V was cut back by 2 bases and J by 3 bases. The CDR3, as DNA: TGTGCCAGCAGCGTTAGCGGGGGTGACTACGAGCAGTACTTC. Translation gives CASSVSGGDYEQYF.

Here the CDR3 reads CASRIGDTGELFF. CDR3 in DNA: TGCGCCAGCAGAATAGGGGACACCGGGGAGCTGTTTTTT. The gene calls are TRBV5-1 and TRBJ2-2, with D tentatively TRBD1 (5 bases). Trimming removed 5 bases from V and 3 bases from J, with 8 bases in between. CDR1 is SGHRS, CDR2 YFSETQ, per germline. This CDR3 comprises 13 residues.

The sample holds one count of this clone. The genes are TRBV19 and TRBJ2-3; D may be TRBD1 (6 bases). The CDR3 extends over 14 amino acids. Germline CDR1 reads LNHDA; CDR2 reads SQIVND (reference sequence). V gave up 6 bases and J gave up 0 bases, with 10 bases separating them. The CDR3 DNA follows: TGTGCCAGTAGCGACAGGCCGAGCACAGATACGCAGTATTTT. Its protein product is CASSDRPSTDTQYF. Filled out from reference TRBV19 and TRBJ2-3, the complete variable domain reads DGGITQSPKYLFRKEGQNVTLSCEQNLNHDAMYWYRQDPGQGLRLIYYSQIVNDFQKGDIAEGYSVSREKKESFPLTVTSAQKNPTAFYLCASSDRPSTDTQYFGPGTRLTVL.

The chain is built from TRBV30 and TRBJ1-5, with TRBD1 matching 7 bases. CDR1 and CDR2 from the germline V gene are GTSNPN and SVGIG (reference sequence). The CDR3 runs to 14 residues. Trimming took 2 bases from V and 6 from J; bases not matched to a gene: 7. As DNA, the CDR3 is TGTGCCTGGAGTTTGGAGGGGGCCGGTCAGCCCCAGCATTTT. Protein: CAWSLEGAGQPQHF.

The chain employs TRBV11-3 and TRBJ2-7, with TRBD1 matching over 7 bases. J lost 6 bases, V lost 1 base, and 3 bases had no gene match. The CDR3 has 13 residues. Germline V gives CDR1 SGHNT, CDR2 YENEEA. This chain's CDR3 is CASSLGAGGEQYF. The CDR3 nucleotides read TGTGCCAGCAGCTTAGGTGCAGGGGGCGAGCAGTACTTC.

V is TRBV14 and J is TRBJ1-4; 10 positions match TRBD1. The CDR3 spans 16 residues. Germline loops: CDR1 SGHDN, CDR2 FVKESK. V lost 4 bases, J lost 2 bases, and 4 bases stayed unmatched. The DNA of the CDR3 is TGTGCCAGCAGCCTTCTGGACAGGGGGACTAATGAAAAACTGTTTTTT. Translating it yields CASSLLDRGTNEKLFF. Filled out from reference TRBV14 and TRBJ1-4, the complete variable domain reads EAGVTQFPSHSVIEKGQTVTLRCDPISGHDNLYWYRRVMGKEIKFLLHFVKESKQDESGMPNNRFLAERTGGTYSTLKVQPAELEDSGVYFCASSLLDRGTNEKLFFGSGTQLSVL.

The chain has TRBV5-8 and TRBJ1-2, with 10 bases aligning to TRBD1. The CDR3 consists of 15 residues. V was clipped by 0 bases and J by 4 bases; unmatched bases: 3. CDR1 is SGHTS, CDR2 YDEGEE, per germline. The CDR3 region has the DNA TGTGCCAGCAGCTTGGCGGGGACAGGGGCCTATGGCTACACCTTC. As protein: CASSLAGTGAYGYTF.

The chain joins TRBV4-3 to TRBJ1-1, with TRBD1 identical over 8 bases. This CDR3 spans 14 amino acids. V was pared by 3 bases and J by 6 bases, with 6 bases of the junction left unmatched. The germline gives CDR1 LGHNA, CDR2 YSLEER. The DNA for the CDR3 is TGCGCCAGCAGCCAGGACAGGGATGTTTCTGAAGCTTTCTTT. It yields the protein CASSQDRDVSEAFF.

The CDR3 DNA reads as TGTGCCAGCAGTTCCCCCGGGTCTTACCCCTACGAGCAGTACTTC. Translation: CASSSPGSYPYEQYF. This sequence joins TRBV28 and TRBJ2-7, with unresolved D. Germline CDR1 reads MDHEN; CDR2 reads SYDVKM. V was pared by 4 bases and J by 2 bases, with 15 bases between. The CDR3 runs 15 residues.